The clone carrying this T cell receptor (beta chain) was counted ten times or more. The sample is drawn from a study of human T cells and chemical hapten exposure. Time point described: patch test 2, 6 weeks after DPC sensitization. As to treatment: therapeutic diphenylcyclopropenone sensitization with weekly scalp DPC. Ahead of each patch test application, blood was drawn. Using its own MiXCR run on the RACE reads, TCRdb lists one record per CDR3 protein. The sample consists of approximately 82,000 distinct CDR3 sequences, approximately 7% of them appearing once. Sequencing was performed on whole blood, taken in connection with sensitization to the hapten diphenylcyclopropenone (DPC). The origin of this receptor is a woman aged 25 to 39 with alopecia areata. Some clones in this sample may be carry-over from other donors' samples.

The CDR3 reads CSARDPTVDTQYF. CDR3 coding DNA: TGCAGTGCTAGAGACCCTACCGTTGATACGCAGTATTTT. The chain combines TRBV20-1 with TRBJ2-3; D gene ambiguous. Trimming removed 0 bases at V and 6 bases at J, with 10 bases between. CDR3 length: 13 amino acids. The germline gives CDR1 DFQATT, CDR2 SNEGSKA (reference sequence).